The clone carrying this T cell receptor (beta chain) occurred many times. TCRdb passed the 5' RACE reads through MiXCR, listing each CDR3 protein once. The profile covers 250,000 to 400,000 distinct CDR3 sequences, with roughly 11% appearing a single time and around 10% taken by the ten largest. This sample is part of a study of CD8 T cells in ankylosing spondylitis. Trimming stripped 4 bases from V and 3 bases from J, with 9 bases between. Germline CDR1 and CDR2: SGHTA and FQGNSA. The CDR3 consists of 13 residues. The origin of this receptor is a female donor with ankylosing spondylitis or in good health (not recorded which). J is TRBJ1-2 and V is TRBV7-2; D gene unclear. Sequenced material: blood, either unsorted or a sorted T cell fraction (not recorded which). CDR3 DNA: TGTGCCAGCAGCTCCTACTACGACTATGGCTACACCTTC. Translated: CASSSYYDYGYTF.